The 14 T cell receptor beta chains below come from one sample, sequenced in a study of T cells after yellow fever vaccination. In TCRdb, the 5' RACE reads were re-called with MiXCR into one record per CDR3 protein. The repertoire holds about 240,000 distinct CDR3 sequences, with 6.9% as singletons. The sequenced sample was CD4+ T cells sorted from PBMCs, obtained 15 days after the yellow fever booster vaccination. The receptors stem from a man aged 25 to 45 who received the YFV17D yellow fever vaccine.

This clonotype was counted many times. The genes are TRBV5-1 and TRBJ2-1, with 9 positions matching TRBD2. The CDR3 contains 16 residues. Trimming took 0 bases from V and 6 from J; bases not matched to a gene: 7. Germline CDR1 SGHRS, CDR2 YFSETQ. CDR3 in DNA: TGCGCCAGCAGCTTGGCCGTGATAGCGGGAGCCAATGAGCAGTTCTTC. It encodes CASSLAVIAGANEQFF. The full variable domain, in which reference TRBV5-1 and TRBJ2-1 provide the parts outside the CDR3, is KAGVTQTPRYLIKTRGQQVTLSCSPISGHRSVSWYQQTPGQGLQFLFEYFSETQRNKGNFPGRFSGRQFSNSRSEMNVSTLELGDSALYLCASSLAVIAGANEQFFGPGTRLTVL.

This clonotype was counted only a few times. V usage is TRBV20-1 and J usage is TRBJ2-1; D might be TRBD2 (5 bases). Germline CDR1 reads DFQATT; CDR2 reads SNEGSKA (reference sequence). V lost 4 bases, J lost 7 bases, and 14 bases lay in between. The length of the CDR3 is 13 residues. DNA for the CDR3: TGCAGTGCTACAGCGGTTCCGCTAAATGAGCAGTTCTTC. This translates into CSATAVPLNEQFF.

This clonotype occurred many times. The chain uses TRBV10-2 and TRBJ2-3; weak D call: TRBD2 (5 bases). This CDR3 has 18 amino acids. V was shortened by 6 bases and J by 2 bases, with 24 bases between the two germline ends. From germline, CDR1 is WSHSY and CDR2 SAAADI. CDR3 protein: CASREPMARDEHTDTQYF. The CDR3 bases are TGCGCCAGCAGAGAACCGATGGCGAGGGATGAACACACAGATACGCAGTATTTT.

As to this clonotype: This sequence may be a read error, since a much larger clone differs from it by one base. This chain links TRBV28 with TRBJ1-6; no reliable D call. This CDR3 region has 16 residues. Germline-derived CDR1 and CDR2 are MDHEN and SYDVKM. The CDR3 DNA is TGTGCCAGCAGTTTTAGACGGAGCTCCTATAATTTACCCCTCCACTTT. Translated: CASSFRRSSYNLPLHF.

This clonotype showed up many times. V usage is TRBV7-2 and J usage is TRBJ2-7; D call uncertain. The germline V gene has CDR1 SGHTA and CDR2 FQGNSA. The CDR3 consists of 14 residues. V was trimmed by 5 bases and J by 3 bases, leaving 14 bases between them. CDR3 sequence: CASSPSKGFYEQYF. Here the CDR3 DNA reads TGTGCCAGCAGCCCGTCGAAGGGATTCTACGAGCAGTACTTC.

This clonotype was seen repeatedly, ten times or more. The V gene is TRBV20-1, the J gene TRBJ2-5; 7 bases line up with TRBD2. The ends lost 2 bases at V and 2 bases at J; junction bases unmatched: 8. The CDR3 consists of 15 residues. The germline V gene has CDR1 DFQATT and CDR2 SNEGSKA (reference sequence). The DNA for the CDR3 is TGCAGTGCTAGAAGCCCCGGGACTAATCAAGAGACCCAGTACTTC. This encodes CSARSPGTNQETQYF.

This clonotype was counted only a few times. The chain couples TRBV20-1 to TRBJ2-7; 9 positions match TRBD2. V was clipped by 6 bases and J by 2 bases; unmatched bases: 11. CDR1 is DFQATT, CDR2 SNEGSKA, per germline (reference sequence). This CDR3 is 15 amino acids long. As DNA, the CDR3 is TGCAGTGCCACCATTAATGCGGGAGGGACCTACGAGCAGTACTTC. Translation: CSATINAGGTYEQYF.

At least ten counts were recorded for this clonotype. The chain combines TRBV20-1 with TRBJ2-3; D could derive from TRBD1 or TRBD2 (5 bases each). The CDR3 covers 13 residues. V lost 6 bases to trimming and J lost 8 bases, with 18 bases between them. From germline, CDR1 is DFQATT and CDR2 SNEGSKA (reference sequence). CDR3 region: CSAPGLGAGTQYF. The DNA of the CDR3 is TGCAGTGCCCCAGGCCTCGGGGCGGGTACGCAGTATTTT.

The chain uses TRBV6-2 or TRBV6-3 and TRBJ1-5; 9 bases are a match to TRBD1. The V segment lost 2 bases and the J segment 7 bases; nucleotides outside the gene matches: 9. From germline, CDR1 is MNHEY and CDR2 SVGEGT. This CDR3 spans 16 amino acids. The CDR3 DNA sequence: TGTGCCAGCAGTTACCTCGGAACAGGGGGCTCGCAGCCCCAGCATTTT. It specifies CASSYLGTGGSQPQHF.

The V and J genes are TRBV5-4 and TRBJ2-2; 7 bases are a match to TRBD2. The CDR3 length is 19 residues. J gave up 6 bases and V 2 bases, and 19 bases lay outside the gene matches. Germline lookup yields CDR1 SGHNT and CDR2 YYREEE (reference sequence). CDR3 region: CASSFSAYPASGRAGELFF. The CDR3 nucleotides are TGTGCCAGCAGCTTTTCCGCCTACCCGGCTAGCGGTAGGGCCGGGGAGCTGTTTTTT. Based on the CDR3 plus reference TRBV5-4 and TRBJ2-2, the full variable domain is ETGVTQSPTHLIKTRGQQVTLRCSSQSGHNTVSWYQQALGQGPQFIFQYYREEENGRGNFPPRFSGLQFPNYSSELNVNALELDDSALYLCASSFSAYPASGRAGELFFGEGSRLTVL.

This clonotype appeared many times. The chain carries TRBV29-1 and TRBJ2-3; D gene ambiguous. Trimming removed 0 bases at V and 5 bases at J, with 12 bases between. This CDR3 comprises 14 residues. Germline V CDR1 and CDR2: SQVTM, ANQGSEA. CDR3 nucleotides: TGCAGCGTTGAAGATCGTCCGGGCGGAGATACGCAGTATTTT. As protein: CSVEDRPGGDTQYF.

This clonotype was counted between two and nine times. The CDR3 region has the DNA TGTGCCAGCAGCACACAGGGCGGAGGCAATCAGCCCCAGCATTTT. Its protein product is CASSTQGGGNQPQHF. This rearrangement joins TRBV7-2 to TRBJ1-5, with D perhaps TRBD1 (6 bases). Germline CDR1 reads SGHTA; CDR2 reads FQGNSA. With 5 bases removed from V and 2 bases from J, the gap between germline ends came to 13 bases. This CDR3 region has 15 residues.

A few counts support this clonotype. The V call is TRBV20-1, the J call TRBJ2-1; D remains unclear. CDR1 is DFQATT, CDR2 SNEGSKA, per germline (reference sequence). This CDR3 region has 12 residues. V lost 0 bases, J lost 3 bases, and 3 bases lay in between. DNA of the CDR3: TGCAGTGCTAGAGAAGACTACAATGAGCAGTTCTTC. Protein: CSAREDYNEQFF.

This clonotype was seen a few times. The chain carries TRBV3-1 and TRBJ2-5; 11 bases are shared with TRBD2. The V segment lost 4 bases and the J segment 2 bases; nucleotides outside the gene matches: 6. This CDR3 region has 16 residues. Germline CDR1 reads LGHDT; CDR2 reads YNNKEL (reference sequence). CDR3 coding DNA: TGTGCCAGCAGCCCCTTAGCGGGAGGGCCACAAGAGACCCAGTACTTC. It is translated as CASSPLAGGPQETQYF.